A single sample is the source of the 9 T cell receptor beta chains below, sequenced in a study of type 1 regulatory T cells. These receptors are not linked to any known antigen. MiXCR, applied by TCRdb to the reads, yields one record per CDR3 protein. This sample has some 25,000 distinct CDR3 sequences, with roughly 72% found just once. The sequenced material came from cultured T cells, either the whole culture or a sorted T cell fraction (not recorded which). As to subset: Tr1-enriched cell product generated in vitro against host alloantigens. These receptors were taken from a human donor in good health.

The V and J genes are TRBV11-2 and TRBJ1-6; D gene unclear. CDR1 SGHAT and CDR2 FQNNGV come from the germline V gene. V gave up 5 bases and J gave up 3 bases, with 8 bases separating them. The CDR3 contains 14 residues. This chain's CDR3 is CASSPVSYNSPLHF. CDR3 in DNA: TGTGCCAGCAGCCCGGTGAGCTATAATTCACCCCTCCACTTT.

The chain uses TRBV19 and TRBJ1-5; 8 bases are a match to TRBD1. The J segment lost 0 bases and the V segment lost 7 bases, leaving 14 bases of the junction unmatched. The CDR3 runs to 18 residues. Germline V CDR1 and CDR2: LNHDA, SQIVND (reference sequence). CDR3 sequence (DNA): TGTGCCAGTACCCCGGACAGGGAGACCGTCGTTAGCAATCAGCCCCAGCATTTT. Translation gives CASTPDRETVVSNQPQHF.

This clonotype is medium-sized (0.01 to 0.1%). The J gene is TRBJ1-5, the V gene TRBV18, with 10 bases lining up with TRBD1. CDR1 and CDR2 (germline): KGHSH, LQKENI. The CDR3 is made up of 15 amino acids. The V gene end was trimmed by 5 bases and the J gene end by 2 bases; junction bases not matched to a gene: 3. The CDR3 region has the DNA TGTGCCAGCTCAACCGGGACAGGGGGCAATCAGCCCCAGCATTTT. As protein: CASSTGTGGNQPQHF.

The V call is TRBV7-8, the J call TRBJ2-7, with a weak D call TRBD1 (6 bases). CDR3 size: 15 residues. V was clipped by 4 bases and J by 1 base, with 14 bases between them. Germline V CDR1 and CDR2: SGHVS, FQNEAQ. CDR3 sequence (DNA): TGTGCCAGCAGCTGGGACCGGGGACAATCCTACGAGCAGTACTTC. Encoded protein: CASSWDRGQSYEQYF.

The genes are TRBV4-1 and TRBJ1-5; the D gene is possibly TRBD1 (5 bases). The ends were cut back, 0 bases at V and 4 bases at J, with 10 bases in the middle. This CDR3 spans 15 amino acids. CDR1 is MGHRA, CDR2 YSYEKL, per germline. The CDR3 DNA reads as TGCGCCAGCAGCCAAGAGGGGGGGGGTAATCAGCCCCAGCATTTT. Protein: CASSQEGGGNQPQHF.

This clonotype was detected only a few times. Germline and junction disagree at one end, which may indicate a read error. V gene TRBV7-9 combines with J gene TRBJ2-7; D gene unclear. This CDR3 contains 11 residues. Germline assignment: CDR1 SEHNR and CDR2 FQNEAQ (reference sequence). CDR3 region: CASSPRGEQYF. CDR3 coding DNA: TGTGCTAGCAGCCCGCGTGGCGAGCAGTACTTC.

The genes are TRBV5-1 and TRBJ2-1; no clear D gene. This CDR3 has 16 amino acids. The ends were cut back, 0 bases at V and 8 bases at J, with 18 bases in the middle. Germline assignment: CDR1 SGHRS and CDR2 YFSETQ. This chain's CDR3 is CASSLDVGMAIYEQFF. CDR3 sequence (DNA): TGCGCCAGCAGCTTGGATGTGGGGATGGCGATCTATGAGCAGTTCTTC.

The rearrangement links TRBV5-1 to TRBJ2-3; D is unresolved. Germline CDR1 SGHRS, CDR2 YFSETQ. This CDR3 is 14 amino acids long. Trimming cost V 5 bases and J 5 bases, with 15 bases left between them. This CDR3 reads CASSPGAAEDTQYF. The CDR3 coding sequence is TGCGCCAGCAGTCCTGGCGCAGCAGAAGATACGCAGTATTTT.

J is TRBJ2-3 and V is TRBV4-3; 16 bases match TRBD2. In germline, CDR1 is LGHNA, CDR2 YSLEER. This CDR3 contains 16 residues. Trimming removed 5 bases from V and 7 bases from J; junction bases left unmatched: 6. Here the CDR3 DNA reads TGCGCCAGCAGCTCTGGGACTAGCGGGGGGGCAAATACGCAGTATTTT. Its protein is CASSSGTSGGANTQYF.